This T cell receptor (beta chain) was obtained from a study of blood T cell repertoires in COVID-19 (dated by TCRdb to about 2020). For context, the study as a whole: Samples covering the acute and convalescent phases of COVID-19 were provided by collaborators in the United States, Italy and Spain. A freely available public database, intended as a resource for researchers studying the immune response to SARS-CoV-2, is where the repertoires were released. Where available, HLA class I and class II types were obtained from metadata supplied by the sample provider rather than from assay-based typing. Samples came from the ongoing ImmuneRACE study (first 160 participants) plus 1,254 subjects from 6 global collaborators. The sample metadata nearly always contained a de-identified subject ID, COVID-19 status, age in years and sex. The material from the prospective study consisted of cDNA or gDNA derived from T cells, B-cell-depleted T cells, or PBMCs. The dataset comprised deeply sampled blood TCRbeta repertoires from subjects exposed to, actively infected with, or recovered from COVID-19.

The CDR3 covers 15 residues, taking in both the cysteine and the phenylalanine. Only the CDR3 DNA stays, 45 bases, in frame from base 1. Per the germline V gene (reference sequence), LNHDA is the CDR1 and SQIVND is the CDR2. The junction shows trimming of 6 bases on V and 2 bases on J, and the gene matches do not reach 8 bases of it. TCRbeta CDR3 regions were amplified from genomic DNA by means of the immunoSEQ Assay, a bias-controlled multiplex PCR. From the authors' description of their analysis: The number of nucleated cells in each sample was estimated by amplification of reference gene primers within the assay. To quantify the absolute abundance of each unique TCRbeta CDR3 rearrangement, sequence reads were collapsed and filtered. Productive Simpson clonality was computed per sample as the square root of Simpson's diversity index over productive rearrangements. In TCRdb, the immuneACCESS table is reduced to in-frame sequences with V and J assigned. These tables do not hold every clone; where another copy was compared, an unresolved V gene accounts for under half, and the others remain unexplained. From that table come the V and J calls and clone size; the DNA was used to work out D and trimming. Within this sample are roughly 140,000 clones, with about 86% of them counted one time only. The top ten hold approximately 3.5% of the sample.

Overall study results and their limits: The amount of clinical and demographic metadata varied by source and participant and was provided uncurated.

As for this clone: It lacks a known antigen. Within one base of it there is no much larger clone, and no base qualities were kept.

Each collaborating institution followed its own protocols to collect whole blood in K2EDTA tubes. For TCRbeta analysis, collaborator samples were shipped as frozen whole blood, as isolated PBMCs, or as DNA extracted from either sample type. The specimen was peripheral blood. The V gene is TRBV19 and the J gene is TRBJ2-7, with TRBD1 matching 9 junction bases. The receptor comes from a man in his 70s with acute or convalescent COVID-19. The CDR3 region: CASRKTGQGTYEQYF. The nucleotides are TGTGCCAGTAGAAAAACGGGACAGGGAACCTACGAGCAGTACTTC.